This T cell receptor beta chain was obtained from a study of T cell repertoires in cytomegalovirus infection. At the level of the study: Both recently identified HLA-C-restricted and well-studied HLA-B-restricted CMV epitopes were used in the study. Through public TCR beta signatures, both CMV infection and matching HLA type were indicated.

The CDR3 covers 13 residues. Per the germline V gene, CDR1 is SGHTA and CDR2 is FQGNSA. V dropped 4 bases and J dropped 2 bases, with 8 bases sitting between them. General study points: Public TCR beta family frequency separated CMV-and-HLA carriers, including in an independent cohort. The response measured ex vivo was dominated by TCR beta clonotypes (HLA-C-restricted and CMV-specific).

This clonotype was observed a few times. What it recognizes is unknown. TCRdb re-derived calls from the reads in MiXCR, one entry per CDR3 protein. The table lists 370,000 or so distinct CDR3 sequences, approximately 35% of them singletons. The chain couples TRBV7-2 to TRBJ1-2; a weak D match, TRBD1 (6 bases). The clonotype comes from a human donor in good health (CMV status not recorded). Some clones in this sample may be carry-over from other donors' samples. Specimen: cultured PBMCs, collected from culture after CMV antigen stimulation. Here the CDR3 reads CASSSGENYGYTF. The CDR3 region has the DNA TGTGCCAGCAGCTCAGGGGAAAACTATGGCTACACCTTC.